These 8 T cell receptor beta chains were all obtained from the same sample, sequenced in a study of T-cell reconstitution after alpha-beta-depleted transplantation in children. Molecular barcoding with unique molecular identifiers was used for the TCRbeta library. TCRdb called the PCR reads again in MiXCR, with one record for every CDR3 protein. The table records some 200,000 distinct CDR3 sequences, about 14% of them present only once. The source was PBMCs from the stem cell graft donor, collected from the stem cell graft. The receptors come from a human donor who donated a stem cell graft to a child with acute lymphoblastic leukemia.

V is TRBV19 and J is TRBJ2-7; D may be TRBD1 or TRBD2 (5 bases each). Germline V CDR1 and CDR2: LNHDA, SQIVND (reference sequence). The CDR3 contains 15 residues. Trimming shortened V by 5 bases and J by 2 bases, and 16 bases separated the two germline ends. The CDR3 DNA sequence: TGTGCCAGTAGTCTCCCGTTGGGGGACGCCTACGAGCAGTACTTC. Translating it yields CASSLPLGDAYEQYF.

This clonotype appeared many times. The J gene is TRBJ2-7, the V gene TRBV5-5; TRBD1 or TRBD2 may be the D gene (5 bases each). The V gene's germline CDR1 is SGHKS and CDR2 YYEKEE (reference sequence). Trimming shortened V by 3 bases and J by 2 bases, and 9 bases separated the two germline ends. The CDR3 runs 13 residues. CDR3 DNA: TGTGCCAGCAGCTACCAGGGACCCTACGAGCAGTACTTC. Protein product: CASSYQGPYEQYF.

The chain couples TRBV20-1 to TRBJ2-1, with 8 bases lining up with TRBD2. J gave up 4 bases and V 0 bases, and 11 bases lay outside the gene matches. CDR1 and CDR2 (germline): DFQATT, SNEGSKA (reference sequence). The CDR3 has 17 amino acids. CDR3 protein: CSARDDRGGRIYNEQFF. CDR3 DNA sequence: TGCAGTGCTAGAGATGATCGGGGGGGTCGGATTTACAATGAGCAGTTCTTC.

This clonotype showed up many times. The chain joins TRBV5-1 to TRBJ1-1; 9 positions match TRBD1. J was trimmed by 4 bases and V by 4 bases; bases with no gene match: 8. The V gene's germline CDR1 is SGHRS and CDR2 YFSETQ. CDR3 length equals 15 residues. As DNA, the CDR3 is TGCGCCAGCAGCCCTCCTGAGACAGGGGGCACTGAAGCTTTCTTT. Translated: CASSPPETGGTEAFF.

There are many counts of this clonotype. The chain employs TRBV6-5 and TRBJ2-4; D is possibly TRBD2 (6 bases). Between the trimmed V and J ends, which lost 0 bases and 1 base, there was a span of 13 bases. This CDR3 has 17 amino acids. Germline CDR1 and CDR2: MNHEY and SVGAGI. CDR3 protein: CASSYSIQLAAKNIQYF. The CDR3 DNA reads TGTGCCAGCAGTTACTCGATCCAGCTAGCGGCCAAAAACATTCAGTACTTC.

This clonotype was recorded many times. The chain links TRBV15 to TRBJ2-5, with TRBD1 as a possible D gene (5 bases). CDR1 and CDR2 from the germline V gene are LNHNV and YYDKDF (reference sequence). The CDR3 has 15 residues. V was cut by 1 base and J by 5 bases, with 14 bases left in between. The CDR3 sequence: CATSRVAGRAETQYF. DNA of the CDR3: TGTGCCACCAGCAGAGTAGCCGGCAGGGCCGAGACCCAGTACTTC.

This clonotype was recorded at least ten times. The chain employs TRBV5-1 and TRBJ2-1, with 9 bases lining up with TRBD1. The CDR3 extends over 15 amino acids. Germline loops: CDR1 SGHRS, CDR2 YFSETQ. V trimming: 4 bases; J trimming: 10 bases; junction bases outside the gene matches: 12. The CDR3 DNA reads as TGCGCCAGCAGCCTCACTCCGGGACAGGGTAACGAGCAGTTCTTC. Its translation is CASSLTPGQGNEQFF. Variable domain in full (rest from reference TRBV5-1 and TRBJ2-1): KAGVTQTPRYLIKTRGQQVTLSCSPISGHRSVSWYQQTPGQGLQFLFEYFSETQRNKGNFPGRFSGRQFSNSRSEMNVSTLELGDSALYLCASSLTPGQGNEQFFGPGTRLTVL.

This clonotype has ten or more counts. The rearrangement joins TRBV5-1 to TRBJ2-3, with TRBD2 matching 10 bases. The CDR3 covers 14 residues. After removal of 4 bases from V and 1 base from J, the junction contained 0 bases not matched to a gene. CDR1 and CDR2 from the germline V gene are SGHRS and YFSETQ. The CDR3 region is CASSGTSGTDTQYF. CDR3 DNA sequence: TGCGCCAGCAGCGGGACTAGCGGCACAGATACGCAGTATTTT.